The 23 T cell receptor beta chains below were found in one sample sequenced in a study of cytomegalovirus exposure and HLA in healthy donors. PCR employed 60 Vbeta and 13 Jbeta primers. Method: immunoSEQ multiplex PCR; TCRdb's copy keeps in-frame clones and lacks some. Of 130,000 or so clones in the sample, roughly 9% were seen once. The sample consisted of PBMCs. The receptors originated from a middle-aged woman in good health and CMV-seropositive.

The gene calls are TRBV27 and TRBJ2-2; 7 bases map to TRBD2. Germline V gene lookup returns CDR1 MNHEY and CDR2 SMNVEV (reference sequence). The V gene end was trimmed by 6 bases and the J gene end by 6 bases; junction bases not matched to a gene: 10. The CDR3 totals 15 residues. The CDR3 protein is CASSSRERGAGELFF. CDR3 bases: TGTGCCAGCAGCTCCCGCGAACGGGGGGCCGGGGAGCTGTTTTTT.

J is TRBJ2-7 and V is TRBV30; 8 nucleotides agree with TRBD1. J lost 5 bases, V lost 1 base, and 7 bases had no gene match. The V gene's germline CDR1 is GTSNPN and CDR2 SVGIG (reference sequence). This CDR3 is built from 14 residues. The CDR3 bases are TGTGCCTGGAGTGCATTCAGGGGGCTCAACGAGCAGTACTTC. Amino acids: CAWSAFRGLNEQYF.

This clone appeared a few times. The genes are TRBV6-1 and TRBJ2-2, with 7 bases lining up with TRBD1. Trimming took 5 bases from V and 1 from J; bases not matched to a gene: 4. This CDR3 has 15 residues. Looked up from germline, CDR1 is MNHNS and CDR2 is SASEGT. The CDR3, as DNA: TGTGCCAGCAGTAGACAGGGCGAGAACACCGGGGAGCTGTTTTTT. It codes for CASSRQGENTGELFF.

This clone was counted a few times. The rearrangement joins TRBV6-4 to TRBJ1-1; the match to TRBD1 covers 9 bases. CDR1 is MRHNA and CDR2 is SNTAGT in the germline V gene. CDR3 length: 15 amino acids. The junction had 8 bases not matched to a gene; V was cut back by 6 bases and J by 3 bases. Here the CDR3 DNA reads TGTGCCAGCAGAGGGACAGGGCATAGTGACACTGAAGCTTTCTTT. Amino acids: CASRGTGHSDTEAFF.

In this sample, this clone turned up a few times. The gene calls are TRBV7-8 and TRBJ1-1, with a possible D match to TRBD1 (6 bases). The CDR3 covers 14 residues. Trimming removed 5 bases at V and 4 bases at J, with 14 bases between. From germline, CDR1 is SGHVS and CDR2 FQNEAQ. The CDR3 sequence: CASSPLTGLTEAFF. CDR3 bases: TGTGCCAGCAGCCCCTTGACAGGTCTCACTGAAGCTTTCTTT. Using reference TRBV7-8 and TRBJ1-1 for the parts outside the CDR3, the full variable domain is GAGVSQSPRYKVAKRGQDVALRCDPISGHVSLFWYQQALGQGPEFLTYFQNEAQLDKSGLPSDRFFAERPEGSVSTLKIQRTQQEDSAVYLCASSPLTGLTEAFFGQGTRLTVV.

This clone was observed a handful of times. The chain joins TRBV21-1 to TRBJ1-2; TRBD1, the table's D call, was not compared with the DNA. TRBV21-1 is shown as a pseudogene. This CDR3 has 17 amino acids. The CDR3 DNA sequence: TGTGCCAGCAGCGCCCGGGACAGATGGATGACTAACTATGGCTACACCTTC. Protein sequence: CASSARDRWMTNYGYTF.

The genes are TRBV29-1 and TRBJ1-4, with no clear D. The CDR3 is 13 amino acids. Between the trimmed V and J ends, which lost 7 bases and 4 bases, there was a span of 13 bases. Germline values: CDR1 SQVTM, CDR2 ANQGSEA. CDR3 nucleotides: TGCAGCGCCACAGACGCCTATAATGAAAAACTGTTTTTT. As protein: CSATDAYNEKLFF.

This clone was counted between two and nine times. This chain uses TRBV7-8 with TRBJ2-2; D gene uncertain. The CDR3 spans 15 residues. V was pared by 5 bases and J by 4 bases, with 14 bases between. Per the germline V gene, CDR1 is SGHVS and CDR2 is FQNEAQ. CDR3 amino acids: CASSPRSSLTGELFF. In DNA, the CDR3 is TGTGCCAGCAGCCCCCGGTCCTCCCTCACCGGGGAGCTGTTTTTT.

The chain has TRBV6-1 and TRBJ2-4, with TRBD2 identical over 8 bases. The V segment lost 2 bases and the J segment 0 bases; nucleotides outside the gene matches: 9. Germline CDR1 is MNHNS and CDR2 is SASEGT. The CDR3 contains 18 residues. In DNA form, the CDR3 reads TGTGCCAGCAGTGAACGGGGGGGGGACGTGGTAGCCAAAAACATTCAGTACTTC. This encodes CASSERGGDVVAKNIQYF.

The V call is TRBV23-1, the J call TRBJ2-5; 8 bases align to TRBD1. TRBV23-1 falls under the ORF class, with uncertain function. Trimming at V came to 2 bases and at J to 5 bases, leaving 1 base not matched to a gene. There are 13 residues in the CDR3. The CDR3 DNA reads as TGCGCCAGCAGTCAAAGGACAGGGGAGACCCAGTACTTC. Its protein product is CASSQRTGETQYF.

Only a few counts were recorded for this clone. The rearrangement joins TRBV7-9 to TRBJ1-1; perhaps TRBD1 as D (5 bases). The germline gives CDR1 SEHNR, CDR2 FQNEAQ (reference sequence). CDR3 size: 14 residues. V lost 7 bases, J lost 1 base, and 13 bases lay in between. The CDR3 loop reads CASNNQGANTEAFF. In DNA form, the CDR3 reads TGTGCCAGCAACAACCAGGGCGCGAACACTGAAGCTTTCTTT.

V is TRBV5-1 and J is TRBJ2-2; no definite D call. The germline CDR1 and CDR2 sequences are SGHRS and YFSETQ. The CDR3 length is 11 residues. Trimming pared 10 bases from V and 5 bases from J, leaving 9 bases between. CDR3 nucleotides: TGCGCCTGCAAAATAACCGGGGAGCTGTTTTTT. Translation: CACKITGELFF.

The chain has TRBV18 and TRBJ1-2; D ambiguous. V was trimmed by 3 bases and J by 2 bases, leaving 13 bases between them. Germline V CDR1 and CDR2: KGHSH, LQKENI. This CDR3 comprises 15 residues. CDR3 in DNA: TGTGCCAGCTCACCGGCCACAGCTGAGAACTATGGCTACACCTTC. It translates to CASSPATAENYGYTF.

This clone was observed a handful of times. The V call is TRBV10-1, the J call TRBJ2-7; D unresolved. V gave up 0 bases and J gave up 4 bases, with 7 bases separating them. Germline V gene lookup returns CDR1 WNHNN and CDR2 SYGVQD (reference sequence). This CDR3 spans 13 amino acids. CDR3 DNA sequence: TGCGCCAGCAGTGAGTCCAACGGGTACGAGCAGTACTTC. Translation: CASSESNGYEQYF.

The chain carries TRBV29-1 and TRBJ2-7; D gene unclear. V gave up 6 bases and J gave up 2 bases, with 11 bases separating them. This CDR3 comprises 12 residues. From germline, CDR1 is SQVTM and CDR2 ANQGSEA. CDR3 DNA sequence: TGCAGCGTATACAGTGTGACCTACGAGCAGTACTTC. Residues: CSVYSVTYEQYF.

This clone was seen ten or more times. J is TRBJ1-2 and V is TRBV2, with D possibly being TRBD1 (6 bases). The CDR3 loop spans 15 amino acids. Germline V gene lookup returns CDR1 SNHLY and CDR2 FYNNEI. V was shortened by 5 bases and J by 3 bases, with 16 bases between the two germline ends. CDR3 DNA sequence: TGTGCCAGCAGTTTTGACCGGCACAGGGACTATGGCTACACCTTC. Encoded protein: CASSFDRHRDYGYTF.

In this sample, this clone turned up a few times. The V and J genes are TRBV28 and TRBJ2-7; the D gene is possibly TRBD1 (5 bases). The CDR3 has 14 residues. The germline gives CDR1 MDHEN, CDR2 SYDVKM. V lost 5 bases to trimming and J lost 3 bases, with 14 bases between them. The CDR3 nucleotides read TGTGCCAGCAGTCCCCTGCAGGGAATCTACGAGCAGTACTTC. This translates into CASSPLQGIYEQYF. Full variable domain (missing parts from reference TRBV28 and TRBJ2-7): DVKVTQSSRYLVKRTGEKVFLECVQDMDHENMFWYRQDPGLGLRLIYFSYDVKMKEKGDIPEGYSVSREKKERFSLILESASTNQTSMYLCASSPLQGIYEQYFGPGTRLTVT.

V is TRBV7-2 and J is TRBJ2-1, with 7 bases aligning to TRBD2. V was pared by 3 bases and J by 6 bases, with 11 bases of the junction left unmatched. The CDR3 is 16 amino acids. Germline CDR1 and CDR2: SGHTA and FQGNSA. The CDR3 loop is CASSFNPGGKSNEQFF. CDR3 coding DNA: TGTGCCAGCAGCTTCAACCCGGGGGGAAAATCCAATGAGCAGTTCTTC.

This clone was observed a few times. One end of the junction does not line up with germline, which may come from a read error. The chain carries TRBV2 and TRBJ2-5, with D hard to call. CDR1 and CDR2 (germline): SNHLY, FYNNEI. The CDR3 has 15 residues. The CDR3 reads CASREGQSYQETQYF. CDR3 bases: TGTGCCAGCAGGGAAGGGCAGTCGTACCAAGAGACCCAGTACTTC.

The chain uses TRBV15 and TRBJ2-5, with TRBD1 matching 7 bases. V shed 4 bases and J 11 bases; nucleotides not matched to a gene: 10. Per germline, CDR1 LNHNV and CDR2 YYDKDF (reference sequence). This CDR3 contains 13 residues. CDR3 sequence (DNA): TGTGCCACCAGCAAGGGGGCTCACTGGGAGCAGTACTTC. Residues: CATSKGAHWEQYF.

In its sample, this clone was seen a few times. The rearrangement uses TRBV5-1 and TRBJ1-5; maybe TRBD1 (5 bases). V gave up 1 base and J gave up 4 bases, with 12 bases separating them. In germline, CDR1 is SGHRS, CDR2 YFSETQ. CDR3 length equals 15 residues. CDR3 region: CASSLWGSLNQPQHF. The CDR3 coding sequence is TGCGCCAGCAGCTTGTGGGGCAGCTTAAATCAGCCCCAGCATTTT.

CDR3 sequence: CASSLRTAGGGETQYF. The CDR3, as DNA: TGTGCCAGCAGCTTGAGGACGGCGGGGGGGGGAGAGACCCAGTACTTC. This sequence joins TRBV5-4 and TRBJ2-5, with 9 bases fitting TRBD2. This CDR3 spans 16 amino acids. The V and J ends lost 1 base and 4 bases, in that order; junction bases with no gene match: 8. CDR1 and CDR2 (germline): SGHNT, YYREEE (reference sequence).

The chain links TRBV29-1 to TRBJ2-7, with 12 positions matching TRBD2. CDR3 length: 15 amino acids. V shed 6 bases, J shed 4 bases, and the junction held 10 bases outside the gene matches. Germline V gene data show CDR1 as SQVTM and CDR2 as ANQGSEA. DNA for the CDR3: TGCAGCGTCAAGCGGACTAGCGGGGAACTTTACGAGCAGTACTTC. This gives the protein CSVKRTSGELYEQYF.